These 11 T cell receptor beta chains were all obtained from the same sample, sequenced in a study of CD8 T cells in Susac syndrome. RNA, at about 0.45 to 1 ug, was reverse transcribed with random hexamers. TCRdb re-called the immunoSEQ multiplex PCR reads through MiXCR, storing one row per CDR3 protein. The sample carries roughly 200,000 distinct CDR3 sequences, about 95% recorded once. The material sequenced was CD4+ T cells from PBMCs. Receptors originate from a human donor in good health.

The CDR3 spells CSASLYVGTGNQPQHF. The CDR3, as DNA: TGCAGTGCTAGTCTATACGTCGGGACAGGAAATCAGCCCCAGCATTTT. This chain joins TRBV20-1 and TRBJ1-5; 8 nucleotides match TRBD1. With V trimmed by 3 bases and J by 4 bases, 11 bases remained unmatched. The CDR3 is 16 residues long. Per the germline V gene, CDR1 is DFQATT and CDR2 is SNEGSKA (reference sequence).

The V call is TRBV29-1, the J call TRBJ2-7; 9 bases agree with TRBD2. J gave up 5 bases and V 7 bases, and 6 bases lay outside the gene matches. Germline CDR1 reads SQVTM; CDR2 reads ANQGSEA. The CDR3 is made up of 12 amino acids. The CDR3 DNA sequence: TGCAGCGGGAGTAGCGGGAGCGACGAGCAGTACTTC. Translation: CSGSSGSDEQYF.

This clonotype was detected a few times. This chain joins TRBV3-1 and TRBJ1-1, with D uncertain. This CDR3 contains 12 residues. Deletions cut 3 bases from V and 5 bases from J, with 7 bases between. Germline CDR1 and CDR2: LGHDT and YNNKEL (reference sequence). This chain's CDR3 is CASSQVGTEAFF. The CDR3 DNA follows: TGTGCCAGCAGCCAGGTGGGGACTGAAGCTTTCTTT.

This chain connects TRBV20-1 to TRBJ2-7, with 8 positions matching TRBD2. The CDR3 covers 15 residues. CDR1 is DFQATT and CDR2 is SNEGSKA in the germline V gene (reference sequence). J lost 3 bases, V lost 0 bases, and 7 bases had no gene match. CDR3 residues: CSAREISGNHYEQYF. DNA for the CDR3: TGCAGTGCTAGAGAGATTAGCGGGAACCACTACGAGCAGTACTTC.

The V gene is TRBV20-1, the J gene TRBJ2-4; the D gene is possibly TRBD2 (6 bases). Germline values: CDR1 DFQATT, CDR2 SNEGSKA (reference sequence). Trimming took off 3 bases at V and 2 bases at J, with 8 bases between the two ends. This CDR3 comprises 13 residues. The CDR3 loop is CSASGGPKNIQYF. Here the CDR3 DNA reads TGCAGTGCTAGCGGGGGACCCAAAAACATTCAGTACTTC.

The chain's CDR3 is CASRTGIVLREAFF. CDR3 nucleotide sequence: TGTGCCAGCAGGACCGGGATCGTACTTCGAGAAGCTTTCTTT. The chain employs TRBV28 and TRBJ1-1; unclear D gene. The length of the CDR3 is 14 residues. Germline V lookup: CDR1 MDHEN, CDR2 SYDVKM. Trimming took off 6 bases at V and 8 bases at J, with 19 bases between the two ends.

CDR3 amino acids: CAWSDRGREAFF. As DNA, the CDR3 is TGTGCCTGGAGTGACAGGGGGCGGGAGGCTTTCTTT. The genes are TRBV30 and TRBJ1-1, with 9 positions matching TRBD1. This CDR3 has 12 residues. CDR1 and CDR2 from the germline V gene are GTSNPN and SVGIG (reference sequence). V lost 1 base to trimming and J lost 11 bases; unmatched junction nucleotides: 5.

This sequence joins TRBV3-1 and TRBJ2-1; a possible D gene is TRBD2 (6 bases). V was cut by 1 base and J by 9 bases, with 13 bases left in between. Germline V gene lookup returns CDR1 LGHDT and CDR2 YNNKEL (reference sequence). This CDR3 is built from 14 residues. The CDR3 DNA follows: TGTGCCAGCAGCCAAGGTGCTAGCGCCGGTGAGCAGTTCTTC. It codes for CASSQGASAGEQFF.

V gene TRBV14 combines with J gene TRBJ1-1; unclear D gene. Trimming removed 4 bases from V and 4 bases from J, with 10 bases in between. CDR3 length: 13 amino acids. CDR1 SGHDN and CDR2 FVKESK come from the germline V gene. CDR3 in amino acids: CASSRLTTTEAFF. CDR3 DNA sequence: TGTGCCAGCAGCCGCCTGACGACCACTGAAGCTTTCTTT.

V usage is TRBV29-1 and J usage is TRBJ1-1; possible D gene TRBD1, 6 bases. There are 13 residues in the CDR3. V was clipped by 3 bases and J by 6 bases, with 14 bases between them. Germline lookup yields CDR1 SQVTM and CDR2 ANQGSEA. The CDR3, as DNA: TGCAGCGTTGACAGGGGTATGGCGGCTGAAGCTTTCTTT. This encodes CSVDRGMAAEAFF. Complete variable domain (other parts from reference TRBV29-1 and TRBJ1-1): SAVISQKPSRDICQRGTSLTIQCQVDSQVTMMFWYRQQPGQSLTLIATANQGSEATYESGFVIDKFPISRPNLTFSTLTVSNMSPEDSSIYLCSVDRGMAAEAFFGQGTRLTVV.

This rearrangement joins TRBV27 to TRBJ2-7; tentative D call: TRBD1 (5 bases). The CDR3 extends over 15 amino acids. Germline loops: CDR1 MNHEY, CDR2 SMNVEV (reference sequence). V was pared by 0 bases and J by 2 bases, with 11 bases between. CDR3 sequence (DNA): TGTGCCAGCAGTTTATCGTTTCAGGGCACCTACGAGCAGTACTTC. Protein sequence: CASSLSFQGTYEQYF.